The T cell receptor (beta chain) under discussion was sequenced for a study of beta chain features in type 1 diabetes. Notes on the study in general: The naive, central memory and Treg TCRB repertoires of patients appeared to be more similar to one another than those of healthy donors.

cDNA synthesis used the whole RNA isolate, giving expressed TCRB sequences. TCRdb's table, derived via immunoSEQ multiplex PCR, lists solely in-frame clones and lacks some. In the table there are 300,000 or so clones, around 7.6% of which are singletons. Regarding this clone: Antigen unknown.

This TCR came from a woman aged 18-29 years in good health. Material for sequencing was central memory CD4+ T cells from blood.

CDR3 residues: CASSWTSGRSGQQFF. In DNA form, the CDR3 reads TGTGCCAGCAGCTGGACTAGCGGGAGGTCAGGACAGCAGTTCTTC. The chain joins TRBV7-9 to TRBJ2-1; 14 bases match TRBD2. V dropped 4 bases and J dropped 11; count of bases not matched to a gene: 7. The CDR3 totals 15 residues. Looked up from germline, CDR1 is SEHNR and CDR2 is FQNEAQ (reference sequence).